Listed here are 17 T cell receptor beta chains from one sample, sequenced in a study of monozygotic twins with inflammatory bowel disease. TCRdb reprocessed the 5' RACE reads; each CDR3 protein has one entry and no DNA is given. The sample data list around 230,000 distinct CDR3 sequences. The sequencing sample was made of blood. These receptors were taken from a human donor with ulcerative colitis or Crohn's disease, or a healthy co-twin of an affected twin (not recorded which).

This sequence joins TRBV5-1 and TRBJ2-1; TCRdb picks TRBD2, but there is no DNA to check that call. The germline V gene encodes CDR1 SGHRS and CDR2 YFSETQ. The CDR3 sequence is 14 residues long. CDR3 amino acids: CASRRAIVDNEQFF.

The rearrangement uses TRBV4-2 and TRBJ1-2; TCRdb proposes TRBD1, but this gene call is untestable without DNA. Looked up from germline, CDR1 is LGHNA and CDR2 is YNFKEQ. The CDR3 is 15 amino acids. The chain's CDR3 is CASSQGGQGNYGYTF.

The rearrangement uses TRBV20-1 and TRBJ2-7; the TCRdb D gene call, TRBD1, has no DNA to confirm it. Germline CDR1 reads DFQATT; CDR2 reads SNEGSKA (reference sequence). This CDR3 comprises 13 residues. The CDR3 sequence: CSASPSPFYEQYF.

This chain joins TRBV20-1 and TRBJ2-4; TCRdb's D call of TRBD1 is untestable without DNA. The CDR3 runs 18 residues. Germline CDR1 and CDR2: DFQATT and SNEGSKA (reference sequence). CDR3 region: CSARDPLAGGEAKNIQYF.

CDR3 sequence reads: CASSQDLGTVIIYGYTF. This chain connects TRBV3-1 to TRBJ1-2; TCRdb's D call of TRBD1 is untestable without DNA. Germline loops: CDR1 LGHDT, CDR2 YNNKEL (reference sequence). This CDR3 contains 17 residues. The whole variable domain, filled in from reference TRBV3-1 and TRBJ1-2, reads DTAVSQTPKYLVTQMGNDKSIKCEQNLGHDTMYWYKQDSKKFLKIMFSYNNKELIINETVPNRFSPKSPDKAHLNLHINSLELGDSAVYFCASSQDLGTVIIYGYTFGSGTRLTVV.

The chain recombines TRBV14 with TRBJ2-6; without DNA, the TCRdb call of TRBD1 cannot be checked. CDR1 and CDR2 (germline): SGHDN, FVKESK. The CDR3 has 13 amino acids. The CDR3 reads CASSQGQPNVLTF.

This chain uses TRBV29-1 with TRBJ2-2. This CDR3 region has 15 residues. Germline CDR1 reads SQVTM; CDR2 reads ANQGSEA. The CDR3: CSAAWGQPNTGELFF.

The V call is TRBV3-1, the J call TRBJ1-1. CDR3 length equals 12 residues. Germline V CDR1 and CDR2: LGHDT, YNNKEL (reference sequence). The CDR3 here is CASREGVSEAFF.

The chain couples TRBV12-3 or TRBV12-4 to TRBJ2-7; TCRdb gives TRBD1 as the D gene, but with no DNA this cannot be confirmed. This CDR3 spans 13 amino acids. The CDR3 protein is CASSYRGSIEQYF.

The CDR3 region is CASSQGSWSGLFYEQYF. The chain couples TRBV3-1 to TRBJ2-7; TCRdb lists TRBD2, though no DNA is available to test this call. The germline CDR1 and CDR2 sequences are LGHDT and YNNKEL (reference sequence). This CDR3 is built from 17 residues.

J is TRBJ2-3 and V is TRBV5-4; TCRdb calls TRBD1, which cannot be checked without DNA. The CDR3 runs 15 residues. From germline, CDR1 is SGHNT and CDR2 YYREEE (reference sequence). The CDR3 reads CASSVGGRATDTQYF.

The chain is built from TRBV11-1 and TRBJ2-1; absent DNA, TCRdb's TRBD1 call cannot be checked. The CDR3 is 13 residues long. CDR1 is SGHAT, CDR2 FQDESV, per germline (reference sequence). The CDR3: CASRNRAGNEQFF. Combining the CDR3 with reference TRBV11-1 and TRBJ2-1 gives the whole variable domain EAEVAQSPRYKITEKSQAVAFWCDPISGHATLYWYRQILGQGPELLVQFQDESVVDDSQLPKDRFSAERLKGVDSTLKIQPAELGDSAMYLCASRNRAGNEQFFGPGTRLTVL.

V is TRBV9 and J is TRBJ1-1; the TRBD1 assignment by TCRdb is unverifiable without DNA. The germline V gene has CDR1 SGDLS and CDR2 YYNGEE. The CDR3 covers 13 residues. The CDR3 spells CASSPRDISEAFF.

V and J are TRBV7-2 and TRBJ2-3; the D call from TCRdb, TRBD1, cannot be confirmed without DNA. There are 16 residues in the CDR3. CDR1 and CDR2 from the germline V gene are SGHTA and FQGNSA. The CDR3 protein is CASNRGGRGVADTQYF.

This chain uses TRBV5-5 with TRBJ2-1; TCRdb gives TRBD1 as the D gene, but with no DNA this cannot be confirmed. There are 12 residues in the CDR3. Germline assignment: CDR1 SGHKS and CDR2 YYEKEE (reference sequence). This CDR3 reads CASTARLGEQFF.

The chain uses TRBV5-1 and TRBJ2-3; TCRdb's D gene call, TRBD2, goes unchecked for lack of DNA. CDR3 length: 16 residues. The germline V gene encodes CDR1 SGHRS and CDR2 YFSETQ. The chain's CDR3 is CASSLDLAGGTDTQYF.

V usage is TRBV5-6 and J usage is TRBJ2-3; TCRdb selects TRBD1, and the lack of DNA leaves this call unchecked. The CDR3 is made up of 13 amino acids. In germline, CDR1 is SGHDT, CDR2 YYEEEE. The CDR3 loop reads CASSLVGRDTQYF.